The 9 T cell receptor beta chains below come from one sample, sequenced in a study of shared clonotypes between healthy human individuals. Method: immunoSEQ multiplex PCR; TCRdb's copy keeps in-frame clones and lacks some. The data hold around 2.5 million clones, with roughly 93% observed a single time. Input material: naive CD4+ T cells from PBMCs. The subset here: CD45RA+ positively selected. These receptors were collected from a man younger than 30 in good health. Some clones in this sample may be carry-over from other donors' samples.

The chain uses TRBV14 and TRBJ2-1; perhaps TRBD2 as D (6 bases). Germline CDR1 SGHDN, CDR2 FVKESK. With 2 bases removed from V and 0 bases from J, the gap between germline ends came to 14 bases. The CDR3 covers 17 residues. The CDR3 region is CASSQYSAGGSYNEQFF. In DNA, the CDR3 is TGTGCCAGCAGCCAATATTCAGCGGGCGGCTCCTACAATGAGCAGTTCTTC. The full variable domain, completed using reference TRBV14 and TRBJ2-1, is EAGVTQFPSHSVIEKGQTVTLRCDPISGHDNLYWYRRVMGKEIKFLLHFVKESKQDESGMPNNRFLAERTGGTYSTLKVQPAELEDSGVYFCASSQYSAGGSYNEQFFGPGTRLTVL.

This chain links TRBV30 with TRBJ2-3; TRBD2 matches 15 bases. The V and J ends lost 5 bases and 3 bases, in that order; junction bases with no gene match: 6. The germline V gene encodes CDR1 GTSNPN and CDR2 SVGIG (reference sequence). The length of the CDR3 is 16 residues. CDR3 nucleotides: TGTGCCTGGGGGTATGGACTAGCGGGAGGGACAGATACGCAGTATTTT. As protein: CAWGYGLAGGTDTQYF.

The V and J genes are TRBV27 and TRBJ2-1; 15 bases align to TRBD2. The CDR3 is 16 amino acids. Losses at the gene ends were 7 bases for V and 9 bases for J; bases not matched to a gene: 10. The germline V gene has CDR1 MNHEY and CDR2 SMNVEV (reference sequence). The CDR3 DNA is TGTGCCAGCATTGACGGACTAGCGGGAGGGCATGGTGAGCAGTTCTTC. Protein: CASIDGLAGGHGEQFF.

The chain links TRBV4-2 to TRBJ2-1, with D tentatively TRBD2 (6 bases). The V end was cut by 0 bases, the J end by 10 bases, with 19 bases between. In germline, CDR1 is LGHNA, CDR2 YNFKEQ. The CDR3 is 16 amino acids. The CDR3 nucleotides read TGTGCCAGCAGCCAAGAGCAGGCTAGCGCCTTCAACGAGCAGTTCTTC. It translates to CASSQEQASAFNEQFF.

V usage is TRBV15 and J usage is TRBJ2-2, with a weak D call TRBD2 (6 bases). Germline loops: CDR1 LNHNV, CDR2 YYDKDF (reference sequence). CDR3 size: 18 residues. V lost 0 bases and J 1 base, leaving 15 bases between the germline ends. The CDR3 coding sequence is TGTGCCACCAGCAGAGATCCCGCGGGAAGGATGAACACCGGGGAGCTGTTTTTT. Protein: CATSRDPAGRMNTGELFF.

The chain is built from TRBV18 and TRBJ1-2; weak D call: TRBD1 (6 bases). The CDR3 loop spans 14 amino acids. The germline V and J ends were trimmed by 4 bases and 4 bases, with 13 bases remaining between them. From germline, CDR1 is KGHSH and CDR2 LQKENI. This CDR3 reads CASSLRDMAYGYTF. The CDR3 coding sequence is TGTGCCAGCTCACTCCGGGACATGGCCTATGGCTACACCTTC. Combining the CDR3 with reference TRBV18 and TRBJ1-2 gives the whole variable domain NAGVMQNPRHLVRRRGQEARLRCSPMKGHSHVYWYRQLPEEGLKFMVYLQKENIIDESGMPKERFSAEFPKEGPSILRIQQVVRGDSAAYFCASSLRDMAYGYTFGSGTRLTVV.

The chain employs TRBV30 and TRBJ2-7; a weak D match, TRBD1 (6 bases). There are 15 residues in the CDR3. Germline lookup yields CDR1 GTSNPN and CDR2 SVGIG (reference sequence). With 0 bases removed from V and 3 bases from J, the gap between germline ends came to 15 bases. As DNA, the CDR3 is TGTGCCTGGAGTGTACCAGGAGGACAGAGCTACGAGCAGTACTTC. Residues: CAWSVPGGQSYEQYF.

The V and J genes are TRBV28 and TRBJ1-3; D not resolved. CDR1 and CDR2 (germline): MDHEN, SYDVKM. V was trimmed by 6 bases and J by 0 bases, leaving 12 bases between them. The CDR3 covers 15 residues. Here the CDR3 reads CASSLQKYSGNTIYF. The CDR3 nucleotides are TGTGCCAGCAGCCTCCAAAAATACTCTGGAAACACCATATATTTT. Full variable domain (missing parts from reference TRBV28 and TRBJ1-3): DVKVTQSSRYLVKRTGEKVFLECVQDMDHENMFWYRQDPGLGLRLIYFSYDVKMKEKGDIPEGYSVSREKKERFSLILESASTNQTSMYLCASSLQKYSGNTIYFGEGSWLTVV.

The CDR3 sequence is CASSLAGTQHNEQFF. DNA of the CDR3: TGTGCCAGCAGCTTAGCCGGGACCCAACACAATGAGCAGTTCTTC. The V and J genes are TRBV11-3 and TRBJ2-1; D could derive from TRBD1 or TRBD2 (5 bases each). Germline CDR1 reads SGHNT; CDR2 reads YENEEA. Trimming stripped 1 base from V and 5 bases from J, with 12 bases between. This CDR3 comprises 15 residues.